This TCR beta chain was found in a study of Graves' ophthalmopathy and Graves' hyperthyroidism. Beta-chain TCR CDR3 regions were amplified from RNA transcripts. First-round RT-PCR employed HTBI primers, with a second-round multiplex PCR after it. TCRdb reanalysed the multiplex PCR reads using MiXCR and keeps one entry per CDR3 protein. The repertoire holds 600,000 to 650,000 distinct CDR3 sequences, with about 20% as singletons. Clinicians diagnosed using symptoms, serum thyroxine, TRAb, thyroid ultrasound and orbital computed tomography. General observations from the study: The model forecast ophthalmopathy progression, reaching 70.59% sensitivity and 72% to 75% specificity.

A few counts support this clonotype. The antigen is undetermined. There are 18 residues in the CDR3. Germline trimming cut 2 bases from V and 5 bases from J; bases unmatched to any gene: 14. The germline V gene has CDR1 MNHEY and CDR2 SVGAGI. The chain carries TRBV6-5 and TRBJ2-5, with 10 bases fitting TRBD2. The origin of this receptor is a young woman with stable Graves' hyperthyroidism. Some clones in this sample may be carry-over from other donors' samples. Sequenced sample: peripheral blood. Written as DNA, the CDR3 is TGTGCCAGCAGTTACACTGGGCCCAGCGGGGGGGCCGGCGAGACCCAGTACTTC. Translating gives CASSYTGPSGGAGETQYF.